These 20 T cell receptor beta chains were all obtained from the same sample, sequenced in a study of shared clonotypes between healthy human individuals. Sequenced by immunoSEQ multiplex PCR; TCRdb stores in-frame clones only, minus some. The sample contains more than 2 million clones, roughly 95% of which appear only once. Sequencing was performed on naive CD4+ T cells sorted from blood. Subset described: CD45RA+ positively selected. All receptors come from a man in his late teens or twenties in good health.

This chain links TRBV21-1 with TRBJ2-2; the table calls TRBD2, which could not be checked here. TRBV21-1 is a pseudogene segment. This CDR3 spans 18 amino acids. CDR3 protein: CASSKKGQLAINTGELFF. CDR3 nucleotides: TGTGCCAGCAGCAAAAAGGGTCAACTAGCGATAAACACCGGGGAGCTGTTTTTT.

In the case of this clone: Other DNA sequences of this sample code for an identical CDR3. The chain recombines TRBV10-3 with TRBJ1-5; D is ambiguous. Trimming removed 0 bases from V and 6 bases from J, with 9 bases in between. Germline CDR1 reads ENHRY; CDR2 reads SYGVKD. The CDR3 contains 14 residues. In nucleotides, the CDR3 is TGTGCCATCAGTGAGTCAACAGCGGGTCAGCCCCAGCATTTT. The encoded protein is CAISESTAGQPQHF.

V and J are TRBV6-6 and TRBJ1-2; no firm D call. The CDR3 extends over 14 amino acids. Germline V CDR1 and CDR2: MNHNY, SVGAGI (reference sequence). V shed 4 bases and J shed 11 bases, with 20 bases lying between them. This CDR3 reads CASSSGWQSVRYTF. The CDR3, as DNA: TGTGCCAGCAGTTCAGGCTGGCAGTCCGTGAGGTACACCTTC.

Worth noting for this clone: Other DNA sequences in the sample encode the same CDR3. The chain carries TRBV5-6 and TRBJ1-5; TRBD1 aligns across 8 bases. The length of the CDR3 is 14 residues. V shed 4 bases, J shed 6 bases, and the junction held 6 bases outside the gene matches. The germline CDR1 and CDR2 sequences are SGHDT and YYEEEE. CDR3 nucleotides: TGTGCCAGCAGCCTAGGACAGGGTGGTCAGCCCCAGCATTTT. Encoded protein: CASSLGQGGQPQHF.

This chain's CDR3 is CAISESGTTTGANVLTF. The DNA for the CDR3 is TGTGCCATCAGTGAGTCAGGCACGACAACTGGGGCCAACGTCCTGACTTTC. J is TRBJ2-6 and V is TRBV10-3; D is ambiguous. Germline assignment: CDR1 ENHRY and CDR2 SYGVKD. V dropped 0 bases and J dropped 2 bases, with 11 bases sitting between them. This CDR3 spans 17 amino acids.

The V call is TRBV4-3, the J call TRBJ2-1, with a tentative D call TRBD1 (5 bases). Deletions cut 2 bases from V and 9 bases from J, with 14 bases between. The CDR3 length is 14 residues. In germline, CDR1 is LGHNA, CDR2 YSLEER. The CDR3 reads CASSQRMGRVEQFF. The DNA of the CDR3 is TGCGCCAGCAGCCAACGTATGGGCAGGGTTGAGCAGTTCTTC.

In nucleotides, the CDR3 is TGCGCCAGCAGCAAAGCCGGGACAGCTGTGTACTTC. Protein product: CASSKAGTAVYF. This chain joins TRBV10-1 and TRBJ2-7; 7 nucleotides agree with TRBD1. The CDR3 length is 12 residues. Germline V gene lookup returns CDR1 WNHNN and CDR2 SYGVQD (reference sequence). V gave up 6 bases and J gave up 12 bases; unmatched junction bases: 11.

The V and J genes are TRBV5-6 and TRBJ1-6, with TRBD1 as a possible D gene (5 bases). V lost 6 bases and J lost 3, with 19 bases in between. The CDR3 extends over 17 amino acids. Germline CDR1 SGHDT, CDR2 YYEEEE. This chain's CDR3 is CASTFGGTADYNSPLHF. Here the CDR3 DNA reads TGTGCCAGCACCTTTGGGGGAACAGCGGACTATAATTCACCCCTCCACTTT. The whole variable domain, remainder taken from reference TRBV5-6 and TRBJ1-6, is DAGVTQSPTHLIKTRGQQVTLRCSPKSGHDTVSWYQQALGQGPQFIFQYYEEEERQRGNFPDRFSGHQFPNYSSELNVNALLLGDSALYLCASTFGGTADYNSPLHFGNGTRLTVT.

This chain uses TRBV5-6 with TRBJ1-1; no reliable D call. The germline V and J ends were trimmed by 0 bases and 0 bases, with 9 bases remaining between them. Germline V gene lookup returns CDR1 SGHDT and CDR2 YYEEEE. This CDR3 has 15 amino acids. CDR3 DNA: TGTGCCAGCAGCTTGGCAGGCAGGATGAACACTGAAGCTTTCTTT. The encoded protein is CASSLAGRMNTEAFF.

The rearrangement links TRBV7-2 to TRBJ2-5; 9 nucleotides match TRBD2. The CDR3 has 15 residues. CDR1 is SGHTA, CDR2 FQGNSA, per germline. V lost 5 bases, J lost 3 bases, and 7 bases stayed unmatched. CDR3 DNA sequence: TGTGCCAGCAGCGGACCGGGACTAGCAGAAGAGACCCAGTACTTC. Its protein is CASSGPGLAEETQYF.

In DNA, the CDR3 is TGCGCCAGCAGCTCCCAGGGGCCCACGAGCTCCTACGAGCAGTACTTC. Its translation is CASSSQGPTSSYEQYF. This chain joins TRBV5-1 and TRBJ2-7; D is perhaps TRBD1 (6 bases). Looked up from germline, CDR1 is SGHRS and CDR2 is YFSETQ. This CDR3 region has 16 residues. Trimming stripped 3 bases from V and 0 bases from J, with 16 bases between. Supplemented by reference TRBV5-1 and TRBJ2-7, the full variable domain reads KAGVTQTPRYLIKTRGQQVTLSCSPISGHRSVSWYQQTPGQGLQFLFEYFSETQRNKGNFPGRFSGRQFSNSRSEMNVSTLELGDSALYLCASSSQGPTSSYEQYFGPGTRLTVT.

The chain recombines TRBV9 with TRBJ2-7; D gene unclear. V lost 6 bases and J lost 1, with 8 bases in between. The CDR3 has 12 residues. Looked up from germline, CDR1 is SGDLS and CDR2 is YYNGEE. The DNA for the CDR3 is TGTGCCAGCATCCTGGGATCCTACGAGCAGTACTTC. It encodes CASILGSYEQYF.

The chain has TRBV7-9 and TRBJ2-7; D is possibly TRBD2 (5 bases). CDR3 length equals 15 residues. Per the germline V gene, CDR1 is SEHNR and CDR2 is FQNEAQ (reference sequence). V lost 1 base, J lost 5 bases, and 15 bases lay in between. CDR3 sequence: CASSLGHRGSDEQYF. Here the CDR3 DNA reads TGTGCCAGCAGCTTAGGTCATCGAGGGTCGGACGAGCAGTACTTC.

The V and J genes are TRBV28 and TRBJ1-5, with 7 bases aligning to TRBD1. Unmatched junction bases numbered 2, after V lost 11 bases and J lost 1 base. The CDR3 sequence is 12 residues long. From germline, CDR1 is MDHEN and CDR2 SYDVKM. The CDR3 DNA sequence: TGTGCCCAGGGGGGAAGCAATCAGCCCCAGCATTTT. This gives the protein CAQGGSNQPQHF.

For this clone: Lacking the conserved final phenylalanine or tryptophan, this CDR3 likely reflects a read error. The DNA is omitted, as the CDR3 cannot be located on it reliably, and the CDR3 follows TCRdb's listing. V and J are TRBV15 and TRBJ2-7. The germline V gene has CDR1 LNHNV and CDR2 YYDKDF (reference sequence). The CDR3 is 13 residues long, counting both termini. CDR3 amino acids: CATSREGTAIRDL.

The chain combines TRBV5-1 with TRBJ1-2; D is uncertain. This CDR3 region has 13 residues. Germline CDR1 is SGHRS and CDR2 is YFSETQ. Trimming removed 0 bases at V and 8 bases at J, with 11 bases between. The CDR3 loop reads CASSLELMGGYTF. The CDR3 coding sequence is TGCGCCAGCAGCTTGGAGCTAATGGGGGGCTACACCTTC.

The chain joins TRBV27 to TRBJ1-6; no firm D call. Germline V CDR1 and CDR2: MNHEY, SMNVEV (reference sequence). The CDR3 covers 14 residues. The ends were cut back, 6 bases at V and 1 base at J, with 7 bases in the middle. The CDR3 sequence is CASSPASYNSPLHF. The CDR3 DNA reads TGTGCCAGCAGCCCGGCATCCTATAATTCACCCCTCCACTTT.

About this clone itself: Other DNA sequences from this sample encode an identical CDR3 as well. The chain carries TRBV9 and TRBJ2-1; D call uncertain. V was pared by 2 bases and J by 0 bases, with 6 bases between. The CDR3 spans 14 residues. CDR1 SGDLS and CDR2 YYNGEE come from the germline V gene. This CDR3 reads CASSVRSSYNEQFF. As DNA, the CDR3 is TGTGCCAGCAGCGTTAGGAGCTCCTACAATGAGCAGTTCTTC.

Worth noting for this clone: In the same sample, other DNA sequences code for this CDR3. The genes are TRBV5-1 and TRBJ2-7; 7 bases agree with TRBD2. V shed 3 bases, J shed 5 bases, and the junction held 2 bases outside the gene matches. Germline V gene sequence: CDR1 SGHRS, CDR2 YFSETQ. The CDR3 sequence is 12 residues long. The DNA of the CDR3 is TGCGCCAGCAGCTGGGGAGGGGACGAGCAGTACTTC. It encodes CASSWGGDEQYF.

The V and J genes are TRBV5-1 and TRBJ2-5; a weak D match, TRBD2 (11 bases). The V and J ends lost 3 bases and 1 base respectively, with 31 bases between them. The CDR3 is made up of 21 amino acids. Looked up from germline, CDR1 is SGHRS and CDR2 is YFSETQ. Here the CDR3 reads CASSSPGTGVLAGDTQETQYF. For the CDR3, the DNA is TGCGCCAGCAGCTCGCCCGGGACAGGGGTACTAGCGGGGGACACCCAAGAGACCCAGTACTTC. The variable domain in full, completed from reference TRBV5-1 and TRBJ2-5, reads KAGVTQTPRYLIKTRGQQVTLSCSPISGHRSVSWYQQTPGQGLQFLFEYFSETQRNKGNFPGRFSGRQFSNSRSEMNVSTLELGDSALYLCASSSPGTGVLAGDTQETQYFGPGTRLLVL.